The present entry profiles one TCR beta chain with its context. V shed 5 bases, J shed 1 base, and the junction held 9 bases outside the gene matches. This CDR3 comprises 17 residues. Germline V gene data show CDR1 as SGHTA and CDR2 as FQGTGA. This record comes from a study of blood T cell repertoires in COVID-19. Study-level background: The United States, Italy and Spain supplied acute and convalescent COVID-19 samples. Sources were T cells, B-cell-depleted T cells, or PBMCs; the material itself was cDNA or gDNA.

Authors' methods: Using reference gene primer amplification, nucleated cell counts were estimated. The protocol was immunoSEQ multiplex PCR, while the TCRdb copy is restricted to in-frame clones and leaves out a portion. Clone size and the V and J calls come from that table; the DNA yielded D and trimming. The table includes over 85,000 clones, 80% to 90% detected once. Patients in Seattle were enrolled during active infection, then followed longitudinally. V and J are TRBV7-3 and TRBJ1-3, with TRBD1 matching 9 bases. The sequencing input was peripheral blood. The origin of this receptor is a human donor with COVID-19, enrolled during active disease. The donor label of this sample is uncertain. The CDR3 DNA follows: TGTGCCAGCAGCCCGGGACCGGGACAGGGTTCTGGAAACACCATATATTTT. Amino acid sequence: CASSPGPGQGSGNTIYF.